The clone carrying this T cell receptor (beta chain) occurred a few times. This CDR3 is 13 amino acids long. Germline V CDR1 and CDR2: ENHRY, SYGVKD. Between the trimmed V and J ends, which lost 6 bases and 6 bases, there was a span of 14 bases. These data come from a study of blood T cell repertoires in COVID-19. Study summary: Both acute and convalescent COVID-19 samples were obtained from the United States, Italy and Spain. T cells, B-cell-depleted T cells, or PBMCs supplied cDNA or gDNA.

How the authors handled the data: Estimates of nucleated cell counts were drawn from the amplification of reference gene primers. Clones were sequenced by immunoSEQ multiplex PCR, and TCRdb holds only the in-frame ones, with some missing. The V and J calls and the clone size are those of that table, but D and trimming were determined from the DNA. The sample lists about 160,000 clones, roughly nine tenths occurring once. This receptor was obtained from a man aged 55-75 years with acute or convalescent COVID-19. The sample comprised peripheral blood. The chain recombines TRBV10-3 with TRBJ1-1; weak D call: TRBD1 (6 bases). CDR3 sequence (DNA): TGTGCCATCAGGCTTCTACAGGGAGCTGAAGCTTTCTTT. Its protein is CAIRLLQGAEAFF.